This TCR beta chain originates from a study of blood T cell repertoires in COVID-19. Looking at the study overall: Sites across the United States, Italy and Spain contributed samples from acute and convalescent COVID-19. T cells, B-cell-depleted T cells, or PBMCs provided the cDNA or gDNA that served as material.

This CDR3 has 16 residues. With 1 base clipped from V and 12 bases from J, the junction kept 10 bases outside the gene matches. Germline lookup yields CDR1 SEHNR and CDR2 FQNEAQ (reference sequence). In the source study's methods: Counts of nucleated cells, estimated from reference gene primer amplification, were obtained. Libraries were prepared by immunoSEQ multiplex PCR; TCRdb keeps only in-frame clonotypes and omits some of them. V and J calls and clone size are as listed in that table; D and trimming were resolved from the DNA. Of 100,000 or so clones listed, around 81% are singletons. Sequencing input: peripheral blood. V gene TRBV7-9 combines with J gene TRBJ2-1; 12 nucleotides agree with TRBD2. The sequence derives from an elderly man with acute or convalescent COVID-19. This CDR3 is CASSLGTSGMNWGQFF. The CDR3 DNA follows: TGTGCCAGCAGCTTAGGGACTAGCGGGATGAATTGGGGGCAGTTCTTC.